The following is a T cell receptor (beta chain) sequence with its context. TCRdb keeps only in-frame clones here, not all; method: immunoSEQ multiplex PCR. The sample consists of tens of thousands of clones, over 70% of them appearing once. This sample is part of a study of siplizumab effects on memory and regulatory T cells. The germline CDR1 and CDR2 sequences are DFQATT and SNEGSKA (reference sequence). This CDR3 spans 11 amino acids. The TCR comes from a human donor in good health. This chain joins TRBV20-1 and TRBJ2-7; D is undetermined. The sequenced material came from Tregs sorted from blood. CDR3 region: CRASSAYEQYF. The CDR3 DNA reads as TGCAGGGCATCCTCTGCCTACGAGCAGTACTTC.